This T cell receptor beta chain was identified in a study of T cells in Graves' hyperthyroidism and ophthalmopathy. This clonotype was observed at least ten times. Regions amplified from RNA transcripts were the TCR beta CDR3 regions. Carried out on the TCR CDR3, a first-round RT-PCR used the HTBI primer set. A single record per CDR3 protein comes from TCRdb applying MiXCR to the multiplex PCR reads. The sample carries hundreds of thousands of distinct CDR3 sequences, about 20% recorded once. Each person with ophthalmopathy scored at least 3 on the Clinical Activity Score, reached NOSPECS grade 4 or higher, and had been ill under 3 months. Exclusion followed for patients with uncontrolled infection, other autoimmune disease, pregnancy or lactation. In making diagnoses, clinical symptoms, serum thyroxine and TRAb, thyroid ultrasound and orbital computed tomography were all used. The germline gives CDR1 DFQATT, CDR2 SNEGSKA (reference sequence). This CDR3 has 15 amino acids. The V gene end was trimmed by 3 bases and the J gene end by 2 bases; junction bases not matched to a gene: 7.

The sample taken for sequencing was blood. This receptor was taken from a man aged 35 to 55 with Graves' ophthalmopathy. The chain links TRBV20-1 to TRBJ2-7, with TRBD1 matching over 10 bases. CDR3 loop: CSASSIGTGAYEQYF. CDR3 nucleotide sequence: TGCAGTGCTAGCTCAATCGGGACAGGGGCCTACGAGCAGTACTTC.